The rows below give T cell receptor beta chains drawn from one sample of a study of blood T cell repertoires in COVID-19. Assay: immunoSEQ multiplex PCR; the TCRdb copy retains only in-frame clones and omits some. The table includes around 150,000 clones, roughly 90% detected once. The material sequenced was peripheral blood. These receptors were taken from a man between 60 and 75 years old with acute or convalescent COVID-19. The CDR3 runs from the conserved cysteine through the conserved F or W. D genes are given only for firm matches. Not every row has a clone size; where given, it reads once, few, many or a size class.

>TRBJ2-5|-|TRBV9|-
TGTGCCAGCAGCGTAGCCGTCGAGGGGACCCAGTACTTC
CASSVAVEGTQYF
>TRBJ1-2|-|TRBV7-9|-
TGTGCCAGCACCAAACCAACAACGGGGGGCTACACCTTC
CASTKPTTGGYTF
>TRBJ2-2|-|TRBV7-8|-
TGTGCCAGCAGCTACACGTTGGGGCAGGGTAACACCGGGGAGCTGTTTTTT
CASSYTLGQGNTGELFF
>TRBJ2-3|TRBD2|TRBV6-6|-
TGTGCCAGCAGTTCCCGGGACCTAGCGGGGTCAGATACGCAGTATTTT
CASSSRDLAGSDTQYF
>TRBJ2-7|TRBD1|TRBV4-1|few
TGCGCCAGCAGCCAAGTCGTTCAGGGGGCCTACGAGCAGTACTTC
CASSQVVQGAYEQYF
>TRBJ2-5|-|TRBV19|-
TGTGCCAGTAGTATCTCCACAGTCCACCAAGAGACCCAGTACTTC
CASSISTVHQETQYF
>TRBJ1-1|TRBD1|TRBV15|few
TGTGCCACCAGCAGAGAACTGACAGGGGGCACTGAAGCTTTCTTT
CATSRELTGGTEAFF
>TRBJ2-7|TRBD1|TRBV10-2|-
TGCGCCAGCAGTGGGGGGGACAGGGGAATCCTCGAGCAGTACTTC
CASSGGDRGILEQYF
>TRBJ2-6|-|TRBV18|-
TGTGCCAGCTCACCCCTAGCTGGACGGAGCTCTGGGGCCAACGTCCTGACTTTC
CASSPLAGRSSGANVLTF
>TRBJ2-3|-|TRBV15|-
TGTGCCACCCTCCACACCAGATCTCGCACAGATACGCAGTATTTT
CATLHTRSRTDTQYF
>TRBJ1-6|-|TRBV6-5|-
TGTGCCAGTTGGGGCTTGGGAGGCACACCCCTCCACTTT
CASWGLGGTPLHF
>TRBJ1-6|-|TRBV19|-
TGTGCCAGTTCTTTGAACAGAATTAATTCACCCCTCCACTTT
CASSLNRINSPLHF
>TRBJ1-5|-|TRBV18|-
TGTGCCAGCTCACCACCCGGAGCCCTTGATTTCAATCAGCCCCAGCATTTT
CASSPPGALDFNQPQHF
>TRBJ1-5|TRBD1|TRBV19|-
TGTGCCAGTAGTAGAGCCGGACAGGGCCTCCAGCCCCAGCATTTT
CASSRAGQGLQPQHF
>TRBJ1-1|-|TRBV30|once
TGTGCCCGGGGTCAGGTTCTGAACACTGAAGCTTTCTTT
CARGQVLNTEAFF
>TRBJ1-2|-|TRBV2|-
TGTGCCAGCAGCCCCCAGATTTTTCCAGCTAACTATGGCTACACCTTC
CASSPQIFPANYGYTF
>TRBJ1-5|-|TRBV6-5|-
TGTGCCACCCTCCGGGACACGAGCAATCAGCCCCAGCATTTT
CATLRDTSNQPQHF
>TRBJ1-1|-|TRBV6-5|-
TGTGCCAGCAGGAGGGAAAGTAACACTGAAGCTTTCTTT
CASRRESNTEAFF
>TRBJ2-1|-|TRBV5-1|-
TGCGCCAGCAGCTTGGGGACAGGGAGGGACGATGAGCAGTTCTTC
CASSLGTGRDDEQFF
>TRBJ1-2|TRBD1|TRBV11-1|once
TGTGCCAGCAGCTTAGGGGGGACAGGATACGGCTACACCTTC
CASSLGGTGYGYTF
>TRBJ1-1|-|TRBV15|-
TGTGCCACCAGCAGAGATCTAACCTCCGGGGGGATAGCTTTCTTT
CATSRDLTSGGIAFF
>TRBJ2-3|TRBD2|TRBV10-3|-
TGTGCCATCAACCCCACAGCGGGGAGCACAGATACGCAGTATTTT
CAINPTAGSTDTQYF
>TRBJ1-1|-|TRBV19|-
TGTGCCAGTAACGTACAGGTAATGAACACTGAAGCTTTCTTT
CASNVQVMNTEAFF
>TRBJ1-1|TRBD1|TRBV5-4|-
TGTGCCAGCAGCCGAACAGGGGCTGACATGAACACTGAAGCTTTCTTT
CASSRTGADMNTEAFF
>TRBJ2-2|-|TRBV5-4|-
TGTGCCAGCAGCTTGCCCCGGTCGGCCGGGGAGCTGTTTTTT
CASSLPRSAGELFF